These 16 T cell receptor beta chains were all obtained from the same sample, sequenced in a study of identifying expanded T cells in peripheral blood. Sequencing used immunoSEQ multiplex PCR; TCRdb keeps in-frame clones, though not all of them. The sample carries over 85,000 clones, about 91% recorded once. Sequencing input: blood. These receptors came from a person between 18 and 69 years old in good health.

This chain uses TRBV5-8 with TRBJ2-2; 13 bases line up with TRBD2. Germline CDR1 and CDR2: SGHTS and YDEGEE. This CDR3 is 17 amino acids long. The junction had 8 bases not matched to a gene; V was cut back by 5 bases and J by 4 bases. CDR3: CASRSGTSGISTGELFF. CDR3 bases: TGTGCCAGCAGGTCCGGGACTAGCGGGATCAGCACCGGGGAGCTGTTTTTT.

The CDR3 bases are TGTGCCAGCAGCCAACAGGGGGCTTATGGAAACACCATATATTTT. This translates into CASSQQGAYGNTIYF. The rearrangement uses TRBV11-2 and TRBJ1-3; TRBD1 aligns across 9 bases. The CDR3 spans 15 residues. The ends lost 5 bases at V and 3 bases at J; junction bases unmatched: 5. Germline loops: CDR1 SGHAT, CDR2 FQNNGV. Based on the CDR3 plus reference TRBV11-2 and TRBJ1-3, the full variable domain is EAGVAQSPRYKIIEKRQSVAFWCNPISGHATLYWYQQILGQGPKLLIQFQNNGVVDDSQLPKDRFSAERLKGVDSTLKIQPAKLEDSAVYLCASSQQGAYGNTIYFGEGSWLTVV.

The rearrangement uses TRBV9 and TRBJ1-2; D gene uncertain. The V gene's germline CDR1 is SGDLS and CDR2 YYNGEE. V was pared by 3 bases and J by 4 bases, with 10 bases between. The CDR3 runs to 13 residues. This CDR3 is CASSDPGLYGYTF. CDR3 DNA sequence: TGTGCCAGCAGCGATCCAGGCCTCTATGGCTACACCTTC.

The chain uses TRBV7-9 and TRBJ2-5; D unclear. Trimming took 5 bases from V and 5 from J, leaving 9 bases between them. Germline CDR1 is SEHNR and CDR2 is FQNEAQ (reference sequence). The CDR3 extends over 12 amino acids. In DNA form, the CDR3 reads TGTGCCAGCAGCCCCCGGCAGGAGACCCAGTACTTC. It specifies CASSPRQETQYF.

The rearrangement uses TRBV11-2 and TRBJ2-7; perhaps TRBD2 as D (5 bases). V lost 5 bases and J 2 bases, leaving 7 bases between the germline ends. This CDR3 has 12 amino acids. Germline V gene sequence: CDR1 SGHAT, CDR2 FQNNGV. The CDR3 protein is CASSPGTYEQYF. As DNA, the CDR3 is TGTGCCAGCAGCCCCGGGACCTACGAGCAGTACTTC.

This clone showed up just once. Here the CDR3 DNA reads TGTGCCAGCAGCCTATCAACTAATGAAAAACTGTTTTTT. This sequence encodes CASSLSTNEKLFF. The chain couples TRBV7-7 to TRBJ1-4; D not certain. The germline V gene encodes CDR1 SSHAT and CDR2 FNYEAQ (reference sequence). This CDR3 has 13 residues. V was shortened by 5 bases and J by 0 bases, with 4 bases between the two germline ends. Filled out from reference TRBV7-7 and TRBJ1-4, the complete variable domain reads GAGVSQSPRYKVTKRGQDVTLRCDPISSHATLYWYQQALGQGPEFLTYFNYEAQPDKSGLPSDRFSAERPEGSISTLTIQRTEQRDSAMYRCASSLSTNEKLFFGSGTQLSVL.

The chain is built from TRBV6-6 and TRBJ1-1; D may be TRBD1 (5 bases). The V end was cut by 5 bases, the J end by 0 bases, with 13 bases between. The length of the CDR3 is 15 residues. Germline-derived CDR1 and CDR2 are MNHNY and SVGAGI (reference sequence). CDR3 nucleotide sequence: TGTGCCAGCAGTAAGGGGCCCCGGCTGAACACTGAAGCTTTCTTT. This encodes CASSKGPRLNTEAFF.

The chain recombines TRBV27 with TRBJ2-7, with 8 bases aligning to TRBD2. The J segment lost 2 bases and the V segment lost 2 bases, leaving 5 bases of the junction unmatched. The CDR3 is made up of 15 amino acids. Germline CDR1 MNHEY, CDR2 SMNVEV (reference sequence). CDR3 residues: CASSLGAGAPYEQYF. DNA for the CDR3: TGTGCCAGCAGTTTAGGAGCGGGAGCCCCCTACGAGCAGTACTTC.

The chain links TRBV7-2 to TRBJ2-7; either TRBD1 or TRBD2 may supply D (5 bases each). V was cut by 2 bases and J by 3 bases, with 14 bases left in between. CDR1 and CDR2 (germline): SGHTA, FQGNSA. The CDR3 totals 15 residues. The CDR3 reads CASSLPGRWSYEQYF. CDR3 DNA: TGTGCCAGCAGCTTACCGGGACGGTGGAGCTACGAGCAGTACTTC.

The rearrangement links TRBV19 to TRBJ2-1; the match to TRBD1 covers 7 bases. Germline V CDR1 and CDR2: LNHDA, SQIVND (reference sequence). Trimming removed 3 bases from V and 7 bases from J; junction bases left unmatched: 9. CDR3 length: 15 amino acids. The CDR3 reads CASSIRQGVGNEQFF. In DNA, the CDR3 is TGTGCCAGTAGTATCCGGCAGGGGGTTGGGAATGAGCAGTTCTTC. Filled out from reference TRBV19 and TRBJ2-1, the complete variable domain reads DGGITQSPKYLFRKEGQNVTLSCEQNLNHDAMYWYRQDPGQGLRLIYYSQIVNDFQKGDIAEGYSVSREKKESFPLTVTSAQKNPTAFYLCASSIRQGVGNEQFFGPGTRLTVL.

This chain links TRBV9 with TRBJ1-2; 9 nucleotides match TRBD1. With 6 bases clipped from V and 0 bases from J, the junction kept 15 bases outside the gene matches. CDR3 length equals 18 residues. Germline V gene lookup returns CDR1 SGDLS and CDR2 YYNGEE. DNA for the CDR3: TGTGCCAGCACCCCGTCCGGACAGGGGTGGGGAACTAACTATGGCTACACCTTC. Protein product: CASTPSGQGWGTNYGYTF.

This chain joins TRBV6-1 and TRBJ2-1; TRBD1 matches 10 bases. Germline V lookup: CDR1 MNHNS, CDR2 SASEGT. The CDR3 extends over 17 amino acids. V was clipped by 4 bases and J by 4 bases; unmatched bases: 10. DNA of the CDR3: TGTGCCAGCAGTGTTGGGTCTCAGGGACAGGGGTACAATGAGCAGTTCTTC. The encoded protein is CASSVGSQGQGYNEQFF.

V and J are TRBV4-3 and TRBJ1-2; no clear D. The V and J ends lost 0 bases and 7 bases respectively, with 15 bases between them. The CDR3 has 15 amino acids. Germline V gives CDR1 LGHNA, CDR2 YSLEER. The CDR3 loop reads CASSQDKGYGVGYTF. CDR3 DNA: TGCGCCAGCAGCCAAGATAAAGGGTATGGGGTTGGCTACACCTTC.

CDR3 sequence: CASSPMGSTDTQYF. The CDR3 DNA reads as TGTGCCAGCAGCCCCATGGGGAGCACAGATACGCAGTATTTT. V gene TRBV7-9 combines with J gene TRBJ2-3; D unclear. The CDR3 covers 14 residues. Germline CDR1 and CDR2: SEHNR and FQNEAQ (reference sequence). V shed 5 bases and J shed 0 bases, with 9 bases lying between them.

The chain couples TRBV10-3 to TRBJ2-3, with 12 bases lining up with TRBD2. Germline trimming cut 5 bases from V and 1 base from J; bases unmatched to any gene: 7. This CDR3 is 17 amino acids long. Per the germline V gene, CDR1 is ENHRY and CDR2 is SYGVKD. The CDR3 spells CAISQQLAGGRTDTQYF. CDR3 sequence (DNA): TGTGCCATCAGTCAACAACTAGCGGGAGGCCGCACAGATACGCAGTATTTT.

The V call is TRBV7-8, the J call TRBJ1-1; 8 bases line up with TRBD1. CDR1 and CDR2 from the germline V gene are SGHVS and FQNEAQ. This CDR3 comprises 15 residues. J gave up 0 bases and V 5 bases, and 5 bases lay outside the gene matches. CDR3 region: CASSEGQGLNTEAFF. The CDR3 bases are TGTGCCAGCAGCGAAGGACAGGGTTTGAACACTGAAGCTTTCTTT.